The text below deals with one TCR beta chain. Its antigen remains undetermined. The sample holds no much larger clone one base away, and base qualities are not on file. Set within a cohort of healthcare workers in London, UK, this nested case-control study involved weekly PCR testing of nasopharyngeal swabs along with blood sampling. Between 23 and 31 March 2020, the week of the UK lockdown, healthcare workers were enrolled and then followed up weekly for as long as 16 weeks. These data are taken from a study of early T cells in non-severe SARS-CoV-2 infection (dated by TCRdb to about 2021). Background on the whole study: Bulk RNA from unsorted whole blood was used for TCR sequencing, so alpha and beta chains could not be paired.

Overall study results and their limits: VDJdb matching was skewed toward anti-spike CD8 responses and likely underestimated virus-specific expansions, missing private and CD4 specificities.

The method was 5' RACE. For sequencing, a NextSeq 500 was employed. In the TCR library protocol, unique molecular identifiers were attached to individual cDNA molecules to correct for PCR bias and sequencing error. TCR alpha and beta chains were both sequenced, and the abundances of alpha and beta sequences in each sample were closely correlated with each other. In the source study's methods: Decombinator V4 was used to annotate TCR sequences for V gene, J gene and CDR3. Expanded TCRs were defined as changing significantly between any two time points under a Poisson model with p below 0.0001. TCR abundances were normalised to the total number of TCRs sequenced per sample and were expressed as counts per million. MAIT TCRs were defined by TRAV1-2 paired with TRAJ12, TRAJ20 or TRAJ33, and iNKT TCRs by TRAV10 paired with TRAJ18. VDJdb, accessed 1 November 2021, was searched for CMV, EBV and SARS-CoV-2 annotated TCRs, with TCRs annotated for multiple antigens excluded. The public reads were quality trimmed at Q25 with fastp and then assembled into clones with MiXCR by TCRdb, keeping productive beta chains. All rows with the same CDR3 protein become a single entry with the most common DNA and genes. Clone size and V and J calls follow TCRdb, not the original study. This sample comprises more than 65,000 distinct CDR3 sequences, roughly 13% of them detected only once. The ten largest clones add up to approximately 5.2% of the sample.

The CDR3 spans 13 residues, from the cysteine through the phenylalanine. Only the CDR3 portion is preserved as DNA: 39 bases, with reading frame beginning at the first base. The germline V gene yields LGHNT for CDR1 and FRNRAP for CDR2. V is reduced by 7 bases and J by 1 base, leaving a spacing of 9 bases between them. Sequencing was performed on whole blood. The receptor was derived from an adult who was a healthcare worker with PCR-confirmed SARS-CoV-2 infection or an uninfected control (not recorded which). The chain is made from TRBV12-5 and TRBJ2-3; TRBD1 is a possible D gene, resting on 6 matching bases. The CDR3 region has the sequence CASVRTGTDTQYF. The nucleotides read TGTGCTAGTGTACGGACAGGCACAGATACGCAGTATTTT.